This T cell receptor beta chain stems from a study of shared clonotypes between healthy human individuals. Study in general: The people who gave samples were two women and a few men aged 18 to 49.

Trimming stripped 4 bases from V and 4 bases from J, with 13 bases between. The CDR3 runs 14 residues. The germline V gene has CDR1 SGDLS and CDR2 YYNGEE. Study findings and constraints: Sample collection involved blood only; tissue repertoires are likely different.

Using immunoSEQ multiplex PCR, the repertoire was profiled, and TCRdb retains in-frame clones only, with some absent. The table includes approximately 640,000 clones, about nine tenths detected once. Details on this clone: Its antigen remains unknown.

Sequences were obtained from memory CD8+ T cells from PBMCs. As for subset: CD45RO+ cells pooled with CCR7-negative TemRA cells. The sequence was collected from a man aged 18 to 29 in good health. Some clones in this sample may be carry-over from other donors' samples. This sequence joins TRBV9 and TRBJ2-3; D not resolved. CDR3 loop: CASSPPGSPDTQYF. CDR3 nucleotides: TGTGCCAGCAGCCCCCCTGGATCCCCAGATACGCAGTATTTT.